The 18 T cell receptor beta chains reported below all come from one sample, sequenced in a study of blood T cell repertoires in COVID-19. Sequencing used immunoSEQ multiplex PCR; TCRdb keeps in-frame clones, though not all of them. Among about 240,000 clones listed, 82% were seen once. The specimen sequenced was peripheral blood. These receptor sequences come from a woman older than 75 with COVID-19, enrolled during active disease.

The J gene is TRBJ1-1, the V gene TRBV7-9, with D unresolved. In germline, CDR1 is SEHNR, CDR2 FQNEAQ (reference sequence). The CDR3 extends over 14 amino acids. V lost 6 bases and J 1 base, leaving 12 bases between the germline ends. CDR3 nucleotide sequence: TGTGCCAGCAGTCAAACTTTTTCGAACACTGAAGCTTTCTTT. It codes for CASSQTFSNTEAFF.

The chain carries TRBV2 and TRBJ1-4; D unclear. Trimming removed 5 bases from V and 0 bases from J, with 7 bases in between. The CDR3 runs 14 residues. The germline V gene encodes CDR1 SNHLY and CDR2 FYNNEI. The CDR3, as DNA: TGTGCCAGCAGTTTATTAGCAACTAATGAAAAACTGTTTTTT. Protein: CASSLLATNEKLFF.

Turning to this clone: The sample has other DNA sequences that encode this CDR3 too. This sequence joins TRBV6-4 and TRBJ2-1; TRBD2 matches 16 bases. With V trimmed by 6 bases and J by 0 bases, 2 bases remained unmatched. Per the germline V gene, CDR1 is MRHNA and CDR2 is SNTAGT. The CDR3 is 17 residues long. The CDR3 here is CASSGTSGRGSYNEQFF. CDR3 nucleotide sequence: TGTGCCAGCAGCGGGACTAGCGGGAGGGGCTCCTACAATGAGCAGTTCTTC.

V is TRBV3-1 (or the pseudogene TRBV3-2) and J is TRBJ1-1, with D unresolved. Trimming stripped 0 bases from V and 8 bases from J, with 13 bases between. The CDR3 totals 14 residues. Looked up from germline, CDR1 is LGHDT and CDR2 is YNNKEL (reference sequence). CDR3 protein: CASSQEFGRQEAFF. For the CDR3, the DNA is TGTGCCAGCAGCCAAGAATTTGGCAGACAAGAAGCTTTCTTT.

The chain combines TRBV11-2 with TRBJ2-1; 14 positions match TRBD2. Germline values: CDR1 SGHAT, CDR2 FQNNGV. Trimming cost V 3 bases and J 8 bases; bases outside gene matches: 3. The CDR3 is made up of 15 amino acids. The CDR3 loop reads CASSFGLAGGYEQFF. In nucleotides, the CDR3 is TGTGCCAGCAGCTTCGGACTAGCGGGGGGATATGAGCAGTTCTTC.

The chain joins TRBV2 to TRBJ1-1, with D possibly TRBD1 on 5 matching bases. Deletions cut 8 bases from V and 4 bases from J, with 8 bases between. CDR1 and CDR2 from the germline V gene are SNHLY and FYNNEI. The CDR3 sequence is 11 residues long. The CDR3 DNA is TGTGCCAGCCAGCAGGGCACTGAAGCTTTCTTT. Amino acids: CASQQGTEAFF.

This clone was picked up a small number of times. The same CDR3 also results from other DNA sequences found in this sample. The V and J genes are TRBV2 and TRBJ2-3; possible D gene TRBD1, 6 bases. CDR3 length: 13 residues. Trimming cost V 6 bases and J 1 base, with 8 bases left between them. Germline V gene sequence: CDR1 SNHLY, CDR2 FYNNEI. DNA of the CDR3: TGTGCCAGCAGCCGACAGGGCACAGATACGCAGTATTTT. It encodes CASSRQGTDTQYF.

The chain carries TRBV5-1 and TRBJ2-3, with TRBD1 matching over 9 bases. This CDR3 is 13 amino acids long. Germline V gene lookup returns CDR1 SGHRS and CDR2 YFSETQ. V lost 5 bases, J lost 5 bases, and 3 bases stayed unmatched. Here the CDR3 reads CASRQGARDTQYF. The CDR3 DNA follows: TGCGCCAGCAGACAGGGGGCGAGAGATACGCAGTATTTT.

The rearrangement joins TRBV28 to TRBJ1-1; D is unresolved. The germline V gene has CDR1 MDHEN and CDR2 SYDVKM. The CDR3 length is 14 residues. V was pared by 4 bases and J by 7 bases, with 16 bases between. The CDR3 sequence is CASSSPGGANEAFF. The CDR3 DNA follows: TGTGCCAGCAGTTCTCCAGGTGGCGCGAATGAAGCTTTCTTT.

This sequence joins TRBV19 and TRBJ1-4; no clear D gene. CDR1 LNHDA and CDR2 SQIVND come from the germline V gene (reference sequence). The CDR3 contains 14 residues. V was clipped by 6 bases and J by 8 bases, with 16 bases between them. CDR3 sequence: CASSGGALGEKLFF. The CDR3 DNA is TGTGCCAGTAGCGGCGGAGCCCTTGGGGAAAAACTGTTTTTT. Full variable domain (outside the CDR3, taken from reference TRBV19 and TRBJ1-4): DGGITQSPKYLFRKEGQNVTLSCEQNLNHDAMYWYRQDPGQGLRLIYYSQIVNDFQKGDIAEGYSVSREKKESFPLTVTSAQKNPTAFYLCASSGGALGEKLFFGSGTQLSVL.

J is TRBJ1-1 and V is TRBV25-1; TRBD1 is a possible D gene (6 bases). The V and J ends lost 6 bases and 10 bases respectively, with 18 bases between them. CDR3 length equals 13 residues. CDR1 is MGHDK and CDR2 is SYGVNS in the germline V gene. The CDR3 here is CASSFAGARGAFF. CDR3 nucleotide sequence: TGTGCCAGCAGCTTTGCAGGGGCTAGGGGAGCTTTCTTT. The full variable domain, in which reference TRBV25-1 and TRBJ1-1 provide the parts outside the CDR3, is EADIYQTPRYLVIGTGKKITLECSQTMGHDKMYWYQQDPGMELHLIHYSYGVNSTEKGDLSSESTVSRIRTEHFPLTLESARPSHTSQYLCASSFAGARGAFFGQGTRLTVV.

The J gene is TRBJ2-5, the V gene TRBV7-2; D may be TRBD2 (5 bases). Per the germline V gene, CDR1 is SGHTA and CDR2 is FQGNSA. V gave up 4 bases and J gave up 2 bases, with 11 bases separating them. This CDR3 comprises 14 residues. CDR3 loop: CASSSGLRQETQYF. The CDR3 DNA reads TGTGCCAGCAGCTCCGGACTCAGACAAGAGACCCAGTACTTC.

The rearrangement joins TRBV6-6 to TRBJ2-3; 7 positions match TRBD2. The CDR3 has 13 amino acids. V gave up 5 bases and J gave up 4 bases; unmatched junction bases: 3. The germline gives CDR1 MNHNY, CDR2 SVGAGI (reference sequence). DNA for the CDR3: TGTGCCAGCAGTCCGGGGGGTCCAGATACGCAGTATTTT. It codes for CASSPGGPDTQYF.

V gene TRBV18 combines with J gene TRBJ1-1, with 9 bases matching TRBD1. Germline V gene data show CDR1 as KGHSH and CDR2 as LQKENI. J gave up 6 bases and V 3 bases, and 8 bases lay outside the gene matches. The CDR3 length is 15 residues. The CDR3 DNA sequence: TGTGCCAGCTCACCGCAACGGGGACAGGGAGCTGAAGCTTTCTTT. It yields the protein CASSPQRGQGAEAFF.

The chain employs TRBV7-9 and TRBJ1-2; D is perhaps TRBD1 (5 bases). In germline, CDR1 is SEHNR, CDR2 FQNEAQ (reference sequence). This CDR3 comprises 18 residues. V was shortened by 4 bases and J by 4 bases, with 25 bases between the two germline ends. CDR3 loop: CASSSPSQLGGGVYGYTF. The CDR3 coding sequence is TGTGCCAGCAGCTCCCCGTCCCAGCTGGGGGGAGGGGTCTATGGCTACACCTTC.

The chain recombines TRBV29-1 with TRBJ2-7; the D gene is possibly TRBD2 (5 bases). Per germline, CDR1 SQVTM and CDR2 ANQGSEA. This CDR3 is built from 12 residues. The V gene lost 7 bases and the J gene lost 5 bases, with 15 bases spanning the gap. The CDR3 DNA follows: TGCAGCGCCGAGGGTACAGCAAACGAGCAGTACTTC. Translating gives CSAEGTANEQYF.

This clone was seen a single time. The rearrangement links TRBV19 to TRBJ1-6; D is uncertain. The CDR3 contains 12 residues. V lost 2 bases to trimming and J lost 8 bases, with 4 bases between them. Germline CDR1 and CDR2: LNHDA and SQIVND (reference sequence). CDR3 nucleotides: TGTGCCAGTAGTATAAGAGATTCACCCCTCCACTTT. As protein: CASSIRDSPLHF. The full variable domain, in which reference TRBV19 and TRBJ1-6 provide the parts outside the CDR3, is DGGITQSPKYLFRKEGQNVTLSCEQNLNHDAMYWYRQDPGQGLRLIYYSQIVNDFQKGDIAEGYSVSREKKESFPLTVTSAQKNPTAFYLCASSIRDSPLHFGNGTRLTVT.

The CDR3 protein is CASSGAGGRSDTQYF. CDR3 DNA: TGTGCCAGCAGCGGAGCCGGGGGTAGGTCAGATACGCAGTATTTT. The J gene is TRBJ2-3, the V gene TRBV5-4; TRBD2 might be the D (6 bases). CDR1 is SGHNT, CDR2 YYREEE, per germline (reference sequence). The CDR3 is 15 residues long. V was trimmed by 4 bases and J by 4 bases, leaving 16 bases between them.